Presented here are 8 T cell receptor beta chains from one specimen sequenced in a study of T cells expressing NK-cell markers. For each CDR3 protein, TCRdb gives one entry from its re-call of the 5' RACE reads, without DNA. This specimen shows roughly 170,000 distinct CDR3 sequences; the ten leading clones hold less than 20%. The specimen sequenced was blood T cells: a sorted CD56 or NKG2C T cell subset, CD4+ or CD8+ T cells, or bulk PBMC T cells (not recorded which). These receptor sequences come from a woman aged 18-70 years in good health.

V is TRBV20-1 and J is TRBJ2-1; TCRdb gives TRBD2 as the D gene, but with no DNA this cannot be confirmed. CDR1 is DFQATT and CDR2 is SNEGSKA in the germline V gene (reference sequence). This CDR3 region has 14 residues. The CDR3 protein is CSEASGSPANEQFF.

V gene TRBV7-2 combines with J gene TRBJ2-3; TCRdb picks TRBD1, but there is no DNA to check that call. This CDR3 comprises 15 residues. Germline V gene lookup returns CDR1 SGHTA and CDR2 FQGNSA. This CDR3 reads CAGQPGRGFTDTQYF.

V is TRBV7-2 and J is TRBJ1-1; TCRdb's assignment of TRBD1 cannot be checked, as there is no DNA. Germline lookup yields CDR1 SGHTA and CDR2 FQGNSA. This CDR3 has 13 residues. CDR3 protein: CASSIDRVTEAFF.

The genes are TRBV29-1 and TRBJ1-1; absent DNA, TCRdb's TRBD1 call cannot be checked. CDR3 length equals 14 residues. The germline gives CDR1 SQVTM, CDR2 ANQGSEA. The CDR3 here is CSVRDRGMNTEAFF. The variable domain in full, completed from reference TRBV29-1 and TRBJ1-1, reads SAVISQKPSRDICQRGTSLTIQCQVDSQVTMMFWYRQQPGQSLTLIATANQGSEATYESGFVIDKFPISRPNLTFSTLTVSNMSPEDSSIYLCSVRDRGMNTEAFFGQGTRLTVV.

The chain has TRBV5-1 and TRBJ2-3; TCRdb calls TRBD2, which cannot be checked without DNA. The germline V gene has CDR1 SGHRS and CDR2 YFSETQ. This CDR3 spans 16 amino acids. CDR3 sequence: CASSLVLAGGSDTQYF.

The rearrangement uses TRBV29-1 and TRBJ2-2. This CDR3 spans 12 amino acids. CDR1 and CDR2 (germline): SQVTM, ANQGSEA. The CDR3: CSAARMTGELFF.

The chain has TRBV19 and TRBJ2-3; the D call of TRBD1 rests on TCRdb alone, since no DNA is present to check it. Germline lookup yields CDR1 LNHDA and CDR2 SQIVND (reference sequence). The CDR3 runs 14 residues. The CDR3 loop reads CASSDRDRRYTQYF.

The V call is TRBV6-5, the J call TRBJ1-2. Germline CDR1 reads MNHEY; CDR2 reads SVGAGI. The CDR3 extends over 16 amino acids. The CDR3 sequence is CASSYLNMVRNYGYTF.